These 13 T cell receptor beta chains share one sample of origin, sequenced in a study of Ad26.COV2.S vaccination and SARS-CoV-2 variants. TCRdb's table, derived via immunoSEQ multiplex PCR, lists solely in-frame clones and lacks some. The sample has 440,000 or so clones, around 91% seen once. Treatment described: 15 to 20 received Ad26.COV2.S at low or high dose, single or two shots; roughly five received placebo; per-sample allocation not given. Following the first vaccine or placebo injection, samples were taken on day 63. The sequences come from peripheral blood, collected in a trial of Ad26.COV2.S vaccine versus placebo. Every receptor here comes from a person aged 18-60 years who received the Ad26.COV2.S COVID-19 vaccine or a placebo.

This chain uses TRBV21-1 with TRBJ2-7; the tabulated D call, TRBD2, remains unverified against the DNA. TRBV21-1 constitutes a pseudogene. The CDR3 is 16 residues long. CDR3 in amino acids: CASSKATRGSSYEQYF. For the CDR3, the DNA is TGTGCCAGCAGCAAAGCGACTCGCGGGAGCTCCTACGAGCAGTACTTC.

This chain uses TRBV27 with TRBJ2-7, with D possibly called TRBD1 or TRBD2 (6 bases each). V lost 2 bases and J 3 bases, leaving 11 bases between the germline ends. This CDR3 comprises 14 residues. Germline CDR1 and CDR2: MNHEY and SMNVEV (reference sequence). The CDR3 coding sequence is TGTGCCAGCAGTTTAGGGGGGCAGGTCTACGAGCAGTACTTC. Encoded protein: CASSLGGQVYEQYF.

The chain uses TRBV20-1 and TRBJ2-7, with D hard to call. This CDR3 has 10 residues. The germline V gene encodes CDR1 DFQATT and CDR2 SNEGSKA (reference sequence). The ends were cut back, 4 bases at V and 3 bases at J, with 4 bases in the middle. CDR3 sequence: CSATVYEQYF. For the CDR3, the DNA is TGCAGTGCTACGGTCTACGAGCAGTACTTC.

This clone appeared once. This rearrangement joins TRBV6-6 to TRBJ1-1; weak D call: TRBD1 (6 bases). Germline V gene data show CDR1 as MNHNY and CDR2 as SVGAGI (reference sequence). CDR3 length: 15 amino acids. V was pared by 2 bases and J by 1 base, with 11 bases between. The CDR3 DNA reads TGTGCCAGCAGTTACAGGGGGGTACCGAACACTGAAGCTTTCTTT. Translating it yields CASSYRGVPNTEAFF.

The V call is TRBV19, the J call TRBJ1-6; D not certain. The V gene's germline CDR1 is LNHDA and CDR2 SQIVND (reference sequence). V shed 4 bases and J shed 11 bases, with 18 bases lying between them. This CDR3 is 15 amino acids long. CDR3 sequence: CASSNNPDPRAPLHF. DNA for the CDR3: TGTGCCAGTAGTAATAATCCGGACCCAAGGGCACCCCTCCACTTT.

V usage is TRBV6-4 and J usage is TRBJ1-4; TRBD1 is a possible D gene (5 bases). The V gene lost 2 bases and the J gene lost 2 bases, with 9 bases spanning the gap. The CDR3 has 15 residues. Germline CDR1 MRHNA, CDR2 SNTAGT. The CDR3 region is CASSDKGWTNEKLFF. In nucleotides, the CDR3 is TGTGCCAGCAGTGACAAGGGGTGGACTAATGAAAAACTGTTTTTT.

In this sample, this clone turned up once. The chain has TRBV5-4 and TRBJ2-5; maybe TRBD2 (6 bases). V was clipped by 0 bases and J by 4 bases, with 22 bases between them. CDR3 length: 18 residues. CDR1 is SGHNT, CDR2 YYREEE, per germline (reference sequence). CDR3 amino acids: CASSLDYEAGSGPETQYF. CDR3 sequence (DNA): TGTGCCAGCAGCTTGGATTATGAAGCTGGAAGCGGGCCAGAGACCCAGTACTTC. The complete variable domain, with remaining parts taken from reference TRBV5-4 and TRBJ2-5, reads ETGVTQSPTHLIKTRGQQVTLRCSSQSGHNTVSWYQQALGQGPQFIFQYYREEENGRGNFPPRFSGLQFPNYSSELNVNALELDDSALYLCASSLDYEAGSGPETQYFGPGTRLLVL.

V gene TRBV19 combines with J gene TRBJ2-1; 10 nucleotides match TRBD1. The CDR3 runs 21 residues. With V trimmed by 3 bases and J by 4 bases, 21 bases remained unmatched. Germline loops: CDR1 LNHDA, CDR2 SQIVND (reference sequence). CDR3 nucleotide sequence: TGTGCCAGTAGTATGACGACAGGGGGCGCAAAGGCATTAGCGGGGTACAATGAGCAGTTCTTC. It is translated as CASSMTTGGAKALAGYNEQFF.

This chain connects TRBV7-3 to TRBJ2-5, with TRBD1 identical over 7 bases. CDR1 and CDR2 from the germline V gene are SGHTA and FQGTGA. Germline trimming cut 4 bases from V and 1 base from J; bases unmatched to any gene: 6. The CDR3 totals 15 residues. The CDR3 coding sequence is TGTGCCAGCAGCTCCGTCAACAGGGGCCAAGAGACCCAGTACTTC. Amino acid sequence: CASSSVNRGQETQYF.

This chain links TRBV10-2 with TRBJ2-2; tentatively, D is TRBD2 (6 bases). V lost 8 bases to trimming and J lost 5 bases, with 9 bases between them. Looked up from germline, CDR1 is WSHSY and CDR2 is SAAADI. This CDR3 spans 12 amino acids. The CDR3: CASVGGTGELFF. As DNA, the CDR3 is TGCGCCAGCGTCGGGGGTACCGGGGAGCTGTTTTTT.

The chain joins TRBV7-9 to TRBJ2-1, with 7 nucleotides matching TRBD2. Germline lookup yields CDR1 SEHNR and CDR2 FQNEAQ (reference sequence). The CDR3 runs 16 residues. Germline trimming cut 3 bases from V and 4 bases from J; bases unmatched to any gene: 9. The CDR3 spells CASSFEGLAVYNEQFF. The CDR3 region has the DNA TGTGCCAGCAGCTTTGAGGGTCTAGCGGTTTACAATGAGCAGTTCTTC.

The chain uses TRBV6-2 or TRBV6-3 and TRBJ1-2, with a tentative D call TRBD1 (6 bases). CDR3 length: 16 residues. CDR1 and CDR2 from the germline V gene are MNHEY and SVGEGT. V was pared by 4 bases and J by 4 bases, with 19 bases between. CDR3 sequence reads: CASSSPGGGGVYGYTF. The CDR3 coding sequence is TGTGCCAGCAGTTCCCCAGGCGGCGGGGGCGTCTATGGCTACACCTTC.

The chain recombines TRBV2 with TRBJ1-1; the match to TRBD1 covers 8 bases. This CDR3 contains 14 residues. Trimming took 6 bases from V and 4 from J; bases not matched to a gene: 7. CDR1 is SNHLY and CDR2 is FYNNEI in the germline V gene. This CDR3 is CASREQGAVTEAFF. CDR3 DNA sequence: TGTGCCAGCAGAGAGCAGGGGGCGGTCACTGAAGCTTTCTTT.